This passage covers 13 T cell receptor beta chains from one sample sequenced in a study of blood T cell repertoires in COVID-19. Sequencing used immunoSEQ multiplex PCR; TCRdb keeps in-frame clones, though not all of them. The data contain some 220,000 clones, 75% to 85% of them seen just once; the ten biggest clones take up 10% to 15%. The sequenced sample was peripheral blood. These receptors all stem from a human donor in a cohort sampled during active COVID-19.

The rearrangement links TRBV28 to TRBJ2-5; possible D gene TRBD1, 6 bases. This CDR3 contains 15 residues. V was cut by 5 bases and J by 4 bases, with 17 bases left in between. Germline V CDR1 and CDR2: MDHEN, SYDVKM. CDR3 bases: TGTGCCAGCAGTCCCCTTGGGGGCCTAGGAGAGACCCAGTACTTC. Translated: CASSPLGGLGETQYF. Full variable domain (rest looked up from reference TRBV28 and TRBJ2-5): DVKVTQSSRYLVKRTGEKVFLECVQDMDHENMFWYRQDPGLGLRLIYFSYDVKMKEKGDIPEGYSVSREKKERFSLILESASTNQTSMYLCASSPLGGLGETQYFGPGTRLLVL.

This clone has a handful of counts. The rearrangement uses TRBV2 and TRBJ1-2, with D possibly TRBD1 on 5 matching bases. CDR1 and CDR2 (germline): SNHLY, FYNNEI. With 11 bases removed from V and 2 bases from J, the gap between germline ends came to 18 bases. The CDR3 contains 14 residues. As DNA, the CDR3 is TGTGCCGGGGAGGGGCAGGTATCCAACTATGGCTACACCTTC. Translating gives CAGEGQVSNYGYTF.

The chain employs TRBV28 and TRBJ1-4; 8 bases map to TRBD1. Germline assignment: CDR1 MDHEN and CDR2 SYDVKM. Trimming took 5 bases from V and 8 from J; bases not matched to a gene: 13. The CDR3 loop spans 16 amino acids. CDR3 protein: CASSPHGQGMIEKLFF. The CDR3 region has the DNA TGTGCCAGCAGTCCTCATGGACAGGGTATGATAGAAAAACTGTTTTTT.

This sequence joins TRBV5-4 and TRBJ2-1; 7 bases match TRBD1. Germline loops: CDR1 SGHNT, CDR2 YYREEE (reference sequence). This CDR3 has 15 amino acids. V lost 4 bases and J lost 4; bases outside the gene matches: 8. The chain's CDR3 is CASSGADRPYNEQFF. The CDR3 DNA follows: TGTGCCAGCAGCGGAGCGGACAGGCCTTACAATGAGCAGTTCTTC.

The J gene is TRBJ2-1, the V gene TRBV30; TRBD1 is a possible D gene (6 bases). V was cut by 4 bases and J by 7 bases, with 8 bases left in between. Germline V gives CDR1 GTSNPN, CDR2 SVGIG (reference sequence). The CDR3 is 11 residues long. CDR3 in DNA: TGTGCCTGGACTAGGGGGAATGAGCAGTTCTTC. The encoded protein is CAWTRGNEQFF.

V gene TRBV27 combines with J gene TRBJ1-2; 7 nucleotides agree with TRBD1. After removal of 3 bases from V and 8 bases from J, the junction contained 12 bases not matched to a gene. Germline V gives CDR1 MNHEY, CDR2 SMNVEV (reference sequence). The CDR3 extends over 15 amino acids. The CDR3 coding sequence is TGTGCCAGCAGTTTCAGGGGGACAACATTGGGCGGCTACACCTTC. Residues: CASSFRGTTLGGYTF.

The gene calls are TRBV19 and TRBJ1-1; 7 nucleotides align to TRBD1. The CDR3 extends over 12 amino acids. Trimming took 6 bases from V and 6 from J; bases not matched to a gene: 4. Germline values: CDR1 LNHDA, CDR2 SQIVND (reference sequence). CDR3 DNA sequence: TGTGCCAGTAGCCACCAGGGGGCTGAAGCTTTCTTT. Its translation is CASSHQGAEAFF.

J is TRBJ2-1 and V is TRBV19; TRBD1 aligns across 7 bases. The CDR3 runs to 14 residues. Germline lookup yields CDR1 LNHDA and CDR2 SQIVND (reference sequence). V shed 5 bases and J 6 bases; nucleotides not matched to a gene: 7. Here the CDR3 reads CASSFLGTANEQFF. CDR3 in DNA: TGTGCCAGTAGTTTCCTGGGGACAGCCAATGAGCAGTTCTTC.

This clone has just a few counts. The chain recombines TRBV19 with TRBJ2-3; TRBD2 agrees at 10 bases. Germline V gene sequence: CDR1 LNHDA, CDR2 SQIVND (reference sequence). This CDR3 is built from 16 residues. The V segment lost 5 bases and the J segment 4 bases; nucleotides outside the gene matches: 9. The CDR3 spells CASSPNLAGVPDTQYF. The CDR3 nucleotides read TGTGCCAGTAGTCCAAACCTAGCGGGAGTCCCAGATACGCAGTATTTT.

V usage is TRBV15 and J usage is TRBJ2-7; D ambiguous. Germline loops: CDR1 LNHNV, CDR2 YYDKDF (reference sequence). Trimming cost V 3 bases and J 1 base, with 13 bases left between them. The CDR3 is made up of 15 amino acids. CDR3: CATSRVQSFSYEQYF. In nucleotides, the CDR3 is TGTGCCACCAGCAGGGTACAGAGTTTTTCCTACGAGCAGTACTTC.

The sample holds a few counts of this clone. The chain employs TRBV5-5 and TRBJ1-3; D is ambiguous. V was cut by 4 bases and J by 4 bases, with 15 bases left in between. This CDR3 spans 15 amino acids. CDR1 and CDR2 (germline): SGHKS, YYEKEE (reference sequence). The CDR3 here is CASSPPRGYGNTIYF. DNA of the CDR3: TGTGCCAGCAGCCCGCCTCGGGGATACGGAAACACCATATATTTT.

This chain connects TRBV5-1 to TRBJ2-1; D may be TRBD1 (6 bases). Trimming shortened V by 0 bases and J by 3 bases, and 10 bases separated the two germline ends. The CDR3 is made up of 15 amino acids. Germline values: CDR1 SGHRS, CDR2 YFSETQ. The CDR3: CASSLAGEIYNEQFF. DNA for the CDR3: TGCGCCAGCAGCTTGGCAGGGGAGATCTACAATGAGCAGTTCTTC.

V gene TRBV4-3 combines with J gene TRBJ1-4; unclear D gene. The CDR3 length is 16 residues. V dropped 0 bases and J dropped 3 bases, with 11 bases sitting between them. Germline V gene sequence: CDR1 LGHNA, CDR2 YSLEER. This chain's CDR3 is CASSQDLYSPNEKLFF. CDR3 DNA: TGCGCCAGCAGCCAAGATTTGTACAGCCCTAATGAAAAACTGTTTTTT.